This is a list of T cell receptor beta chains from one sample in a study of blood T cell repertoires in COVID-19. TCRdb's copy holds only in-frame clones and misses some; the assay was immunoSEQ multiplex PCR. The sample includes over 150,000 clones, nearly 80% of them seen just once. The source material was peripheral blood. These receptors were taken from an elderly man with acute or convalescent COVID-19. Both conserved end residues are part of each CDR3. Each record gives: clone size, V gene, J gene, D gene, CDR3 DNA, CDR3 protein. A D gene is named only where the DNA matches it firmly. A clone size is listed for some rows: how often the clone was seen (once, few, many), or a class if it is expanded.

size: -
V: TRBV6-5
J: TRBJ2-1
D: -
DNA: TGTGCCAGCAGTTACCTCCGGCAGGGATCCTACAATGAGCAGTTCTTC
CDR3: CASSYLRQGSYNEQFF

size: -
V: TRBV28
J: TRBJ1-1
D: TRBD1
DNA: TGTGCCAGCAGTTTAACCGACAGGGGCACTGAAGCTTTCTTT
CDR3: CASSLTDRGTEAFF

size: -
V: TRBV5-8
J: TRBJ2-3
D: TRBD2
DNA: TGTGCCAGCAGCTTAACCGGGACTAGCGGGGCAAGCACAGATACGCAGTATTTT
CDR3: CASSLTGTSGASTDTQYF

size: -
V: TRBV3-1/TRBV3-2
J: TRBJ2-4
D: -
DNA: TGTGCCAGCAGCTCGCGGGACCCAAAAAACCTGGGCATTCAGTACTTC
CDR3: CASSSRDPKNLGIQYF

size: once
V: TRBV28
J: TRBJ1-1
D: -
DNA: TGTGCCAGCATACAGGGTTCTGTCCAGAACACTGAAGCTTTCTTT
CDR3: CASIQGSVQNTEAFF

size: many
V: TRBV3-1/TRBV3-2
J: TRBJ1-6
D: -
DNA: TGTGCCAGCAGCCAAGATCGGCAGGGGTATTCACCCCTCCACTTT
CDR3: CASSQDRQGYSPLHF

size: -
V: TRBV9
J: TRBJ2-7
D: -
DNA: TGTGCCAGCAGCGTAGCGGACACATCCTACGAGCAGTACTTC
CDR3: CASSVADTSYEQYF

size: once
V: TRBV18
J: TRBJ1-2
D: TRBD1
DNA: TGTGCCAGCTCACGGGACAGCTATGGCTACACCTTC
CDR3: CASSRDSYGYTF

size: -
V: TRBV7-9
J: TRBJ2-6
D: -
DNA: TGTGCCAGCAGCTCAAGTCTCCACGGGTCTGGGGCCAACGTCCTGACTTTC
CDR3: CASSSSLHGSGANVLTF

size: -
V: TRBV13
J: TRBJ2-4
D: -
DNA: TGTGCCAGCAGCTTAGGGGGCCGAGCGGACTTC
CDR3: CASSLGGRADF

size: few
V: TRBV5-5
J: TRBJ2-5
D: TRBD2
DNA: TGTGCCAGCAGCTTGGGGGAGACTAGCGGGGAAGAGACCCAGTACTTC
CDR3: CASSLGETSGEETQYF

size: -
V: TRBV4-3
J: TRBJ2-5
D: -
DNA: TGCGCCAGCAGCCCAGTGGTTGGAGAGACCCAGTACTTC
CDR3: CASSPVVGETQYF

size: -
V: TRBV19
J: TRBJ2-1
D: TRBD1
DNA: TGTGCCAGTGGGACCGGGACAGGGGCCAGGAATGAGCAGTTCTTC
CDR3: CASGTGTGARNEQFF

size: once
V: TRBV29-1
J: TRBJ2-1
D: -
DNA: TGCAGCGTTGACTCTAGGGGGGGGTTGAATGAGCAGTTCTTC
CDR3: CSVDSRGGLNEQFF

size: -
V: TRBV19
J: TRBJ2-3
D: TRBD2
DNA: TGTGCCAGTAGTATCCTAGCGGGGGCTCTCACAGATACGCAGTATTTT
CDR3: CASSILAGALTDTQYF

size: -
V: TRBV20-1
J: TRBJ1-2
D: -
DNA: TGCAGTGCGATTTCAAGAGATGGCTACACCTTC
CDR3: CSAISRDGYTF

size: -
V: TRBV4-3
J: TRBJ2-7
D: TRBD1
DNA: TGCGCCAGCAGCCAGGAACCACAGGGGGCTGCCTACGAGCAGTACTTC
CDR3: CASSQEPQGAAYEQYF

size: -
V: TRBV9
J: TRBJ2-3
D: TRBD1
DNA: TGTGCCAGCAGCGTGACAGGGGGCTTTCCCCCAGATACGCAGTATTTT
CDR3: CASSVTGGFPPDTQYF

size: -
V: TRBV6-5
J: TRBJ1-2
D: -
DNA: TGTGCCAGCACCACCTCTGGGGCAGGTTATGGCTACACCTTC
CDR3: CASTTSGAGYGYTF

size: -
V: TRBV12-3/TRBV12-4
J: TRBJ2-4
D: TRBD1
DNA: TGTGCCAGCAGTTTTGAGGGGGCAAACATTCAGTACTTC
CDR3: CASSFEGANIQYF

size: few
V: TRBV7-9
J: TRBJ1-1
D: TRBD1
DNA: TGTGCCAGCAGCCTCCGAGGGACAGGGGAACCTGGGTTTTTT
CDR3: CASSLRGTGEPGFF

size: once
V: TRBV6-5
J: TRBJ2-2
D: TRBD1
DNA: TGTGCCAGCAGGGGACAGACGAACACCGGGGAGCTGTTTTTT
CDR3: CASRGQTNTGELFF

size: once
V: TRBV5-1
J: TRBJ1-2
D: -
DNA: TGCGCCAGCAGCTTGGATCGCTATGGCTACACCTTC
CDR3: CASSLDRYGYTF

size: few
V: TRBV18
J: TRBJ1-5
D: -
DNA: TGTGCCAGCTCACAGGCCAGGGAAGCTCAGCCCCAGCATTTT
CDR3: CASSQAREAQPQHF

size: -
V: TRBV5-4
J: TRBJ1-4
D: TRBD1
DNA: TGTGCCAGCAGCTCATGGACAGGGTTAGGTGAAAAACTGTTTTTT
CDR3: CASSSWTGLGEKLFF

size: -
V: TRBV7-2
J: TRBJ2-2
D: -
DNA: TGTGCCAGCAGCTTTGACGGAGGGGTCCACACCGGGGAGCTGTTTTTT
CDR3: CASSFDGGVHTGELFF

size: -
V: TRBV10-2
J: TRBJ1-5
D: -
DNA: TGCGCCAGCAGTGAGCAAGGAGGGGCTGGTCAGCCCCAGCATTTT
CDR3: CASSEQGGAGQPQHF

size: -
V: TRBV14
J: TRBJ2-3
D: -
DNA: TGTGCCAGCAGCCAACGATTAGCCTGGACAGATACGCAGTATTTT
CDR3: CASSQRLAWTDTQYF

size: -
V: TRBV27
J: TRBJ2-1
D: TRBD2
DNA: TGTGCCAGCAGTTCCCCACCCGGGACTAGCTTGTTCTTC
CDR3: CASSSPPGTSLFF

size: -
V: TRBV11-1
J: TRBJ2-5
D: -
DNA: TGTGCCAGCAGCTTACTCGCTAGTGTGAAAGAGACCCAGTACTTC
CDR3: CASSLLASVKETQYF

size: -
V: TRBV28
J: TRBJ2-5
D: TRBD2
DNA: TGTGCCAGCAGGTTTAGCGGGGGGGACGCGGGGACCCAGTACTTC
CDR3: CASRFSGGDAGTQYF

size: -
V: TRBV6-6
J: TRBJ1-2
D: -
DNA: TGTGCCAGCAGTTACAGCTCTTATGGCTACACCTTC
CDR3: CASSYSSYGYTF

size: once
V: TRBV5-4
J: TRBJ2-4
D: -
DNA: TGTGCCAGCAGCTTGGGCCAGGGAAGGAACATTCAGTACTTC
CDR3: CASSLGQGRNIQYF

size: once
V: TRBV19
J: TRBJ2-2
D: TRBD2
DNA: TGTGCCAGTAGCCTCGGGACTAGCGGTTCATTCGCGAACACCGGGGAGCTGTTTTTT
CDR3: CASSLGTSGSFANTGELFF

size: -
V: TRBV5-1
J: TRBJ2-1
D: TRBD1
DNA: TGCGCCAGCAGCCCGGGACAGGGCATCTACAATGAGCAGTTCTTC
CDR3: CASSPGQGIYNEQFF

size: -
V: TRBV7-2
J: TRBJ2-1
D: -
DNA: TGTGCCAGCAGCTTAGGCCTTTACTCCAATGAGCAGTTCTTC
CDR3: CASSLGLYSNEQFF

size: -
V: TRBV2
J: TRBJ2-7
D: TRBD1
DNA: TGTGCCAGCAGTCCTGGGACAGGGGACAAGCAGTACTTC
CDR3: CASSPGTGDKQYF

size: -
V: TRBV29-1
J: TRBJ1-2
D: TRBD1
DNA: TGCAGCGTTGACGGGACAGGGGAAACCGCTAACTATGGCTACACCTTC
CDR3: CSVDGTGETANYGYTF

size: -
V: TRBV19
J: TRBJ1-4
D: TRBD1
DNA: TGTGCCAGTACCTCCGGGACAGGCATTGTTGAAAAACTGTTTTTT
CDR3: CASTSGTGIVEKLFF

size: -
V: TRBV5-1
J: TRBJ1-1
D: -
DNA: TGCGCCAGCTCCACTCCAGGGCGGGGGAACACTGAAGCTTTCTTT
CDR3: CASSTPGRGNTEAFF

size: -
V: TRBV2
J: TRBJ1-1
D: -
DNA: TGTGCCAGCAGTGCCGTGGTTCAGGGTAGCACTGAAGCTTTCTTT
CDR3: CASSAVVQGSTEAFF

size: -
V: TRBV19
J: TRBJ1-5
D: -
DNA: TGTGCCAGTAGTTTGGAGGGACTTCAGCCCCAGCATTTT
CDR3: CASSLEGLQPQHF

size: -
V: TRBV18
J: TRBJ1-5
D: -
DNA: TGTGCCAGCTCAACACTGCGTCTGAACTCGGGTCAGCCCCAGCATTTT
CDR3: CASSTLRLNSGQPQHF

size: -
V: TRBV9
J: TRBJ2-1
D: TRBD1
DNA: TGTGCCAGCAGCGTCCAGACAGGGAAGACCTACAATGAGCAGTTCTTC
CDR3: CASSVQTGKTYNEQFF

size: -
V: TRBV5-1
J: TRBJ1-3
D: TRBD1
DNA: TGCGCCAGCAGCTTAAGTCAGGGGGCGGACACCATATATTTT
CDR3: CASSLSQGADTIYF

size: -
V: TRBV6-2/TRBV6-3
J: TRBJ1-6
D: TRBD1
DNA: TGTGCCAGCAGTTACTACGGACAGGGCCATTCACCCCTCCACTTT
CDR3: CASSYYGQGHSPLHF

size: -
V: TRBV27
J: TRBJ2-1
D: TRBD2
DNA: TGTGCCAGCAGTTCCCACCAGATTAGCGGGGGGCACTCCTACAATGAGCAGTTCTTC
CDR3: CASSSHQISGGHSYNEQFF

size: -
V: TRBV6-1
J: TRBJ1-5
D: -
DNA: TGTGCCAGCAGTGAATTTGGTTGGGCAGGGGGCAATCAGCCCCAGCATTTT
CDR3: CASSEFGWAGGNQPQHF

size: -
V: TRBV5-8
J: TRBJ1-2
D: -
DNA: TGTGCCAGCAGCTTGTTAACCCGTCTTCAGTCCGGCTACACCTTC
CDR3: CASSLLTRLQSGYTF

size: -
V: TRBV5-5
J: TRBJ1-2
D: TRBD1
DNA: TGTGCCAGCAGTTTGGGGGACAGGGCTGGCTACACCTTC
CDR3: CASSLGDRAGYTF

size: few
V: TRBV29-1
J: TRBJ2-5
D: TRBD1
DNA: TGCAGCGGGGGACAGGTAGTAGGTGAGACCCAGTACTTC
CDR3: CSGGQVVGETQYF

size: few
V: TRBV4-3
J: TRBJ2-3
D: -
DNA: TGCGCCAGCAGCCAAGAGGGGCCCCCAGATACGCAGTATTTT
CDR3: CASSQEGPPDTQYF

size: -
V: TRBV5-5
J: TRBJ1-1
D: -
DNA: TGTGCCAGCAGCTTGCTGGGGGCGTTGAGGAACACTGAAGCTTTCTTT
CDR3: CASSLLGALRNTEAFF

size: many
V: TRBV4-2
J: TRBJ1-6
D: -
DNA: TGTGCCAGCAGCCTTGGACAGCATAATTCACCCCTCCACTTT
CDR3: CASSLGQHNSPLHF